This T cell receptor beta chain originates from a study of metastatic and nonmetastatic thyroid tumors. Study observations and caveats: Relative to benign nodules, malignant thyroid tumors were reportedly characterized by significantly elevated TCR beta diversity in blood and tumor.

None of the patients had undergone any treatment ahead of thyroid surgery. With MiXCR, TCRdb called clones anew from the PCR reads. Of some 27,000 clones listed, about 25% are singletons. A note on this clone: Its antigen is not known.

The CDR3 spans 16 residues. The germline V gene has CDR1 ENHRY and CDR2 SYGVKD. V trimming: 6 bases; J trimming: 5 bases; junction bases outside the gene matches: 12. What was sequenced was blood. The sequence was obtained from a female donor with papillary thyroid cancer or a benign thyroid nodule (not recorded which). Some clones in this sample may be carry-over from other donors' samples. J is TRBJ2-7 and V is TRBV10-3, with TRBD2 matching over 11 bases. In DNA, the CDR3 is TGTGCCATCAGGACCACCACTAGCGGGAGATACCACGAGCAGTACTTC. Protein sequence: CAIRTTTSGRYHEQYF.